Listed below are T cell receptor beta chains from one sample, sequenced in a study of T cells in Graves' hyperthyroidism and ophthalmopathy. TCRdb redid the calling of the multiplex PCR reads with MiXCR, one entry per CDR3 protein. The data contain 300,000 to 400,000 distinct CDR3 sequences, roughly a fifth of them singletons. Sequences were obtained from blood. These receptors all stem from a woman aged 45-60 years with Graves' hyperthyroidism. CDR3s include the opening cysteine and the closing phenylalanine or tryptophan. D genes are given only for firm matches. The size entry is marked missing in some rows and otherwise reads once, few, many or a size class.

size: NA; D: TRBD2; J: TRBJ2-5; V: TRBV7-9; CDR3: CASTTSGGGGETQYF; DNA: TGTGCCAGCACTACTAGCGGGGGGGGGGGAGAGACCCAGTACTTC
size: many; D: TRBD2; J: TRBJ2-7; V: TRBV29-1; CDR3: CSVAGTSGMGPYEQYF; DNA: TGCAGCGTTGCTGGGACTAGCGGGATGGGGCCTTATGAGCAGTACTTC
size: NA; D: TRBD1; J: TRBJ1-3; V: TRBV5-4; CDR3: CASSIQGGTGNTIYF; DNA: TGTGCCAGCAGCATACAGGGGGGGACTGGAAACACCATATATTTT
size: NA; D: TRBD1; J: TRBJ2-3; V: TRBV5-1; CDR3: CASSLAGQGLSDTQYF; DNA: TGCGCCAGCAGCTTGGCGGGACAGGGGCTTTCCGATACGCAGTATTTT
size: NA; D: NA; J: TRBJ2-3; V: TRBV30; CDR3: CAWSVLMSTQYF; DNA: TGTGCCTGGAGTGTCCTAATGAGTACGCAGTATTTT
size: many; D: NA; J: TRBJ1-2; V: TRBV12-3/TRBV12-4; CDR3: CASNTGSNYGYTF; DNA: TGTGCCAGCAACACAGGGTCTAACTATGGCTACACCTTC
size: few; D: NA; J: TRBJ2-7; V: TRBV5-1; CDR3: CASSLGDYRGGEQYF; DNA: TGCGCCAGCAGCTTAGGGGACTACAGGGGTGGCGAGCAGTACTTC
size: NA; D: NA; J: TRBJ2-5; V: TRBV12-3/TRBV12-4; CDR3: CASSQSPQETQYF; DNA: TGTGCCAGCAGCCAGAGCCCTCAAGAGACCCAGTACTTC
size: many; D: NA; J: TRBJ2-3; V: TRBV6-6; CDR3: CASSYRILTGPEGTDTQYF; DNA: TGTGCCAGCAGTTACCGAATTTTGACAGGTCCTGAGGGCACAGATACGCAGTATTTT
size: NA; D: TRBD1; J: TRBJ2-3; V: TRBV28; CDR3: CASSSPLDRAGDTDTQYF; DNA: TGTGCCAGCAGTTCACCCCTGGACAGGGCAGGGGATACAGATACGCAGTATTTT
size: many; D: TRBD1; J: TRBJ2-1; V: TRBV5-6; CDR3: CASSARTGRLSGNEQFF; DNA: TGTGCCAGCAGCGCCCGGACAGGGCGGTTGTCCGGCAATGAGCAGTTCTTC
size: few; D: TRBD1; J: TRBJ1-5; V: TRBV27; CDR3: CASSQGGRPAQPQHF; DNA: TGTGCCAGCAGCCAAGGGGGCCGCCCCGCGCAGCCCCAGCATTTT
size: NA; D: TRBD2; J: TRBJ2-3; V: TRBV6-4; CDR3: CASSAGGPSTDTQYF; DNA: TGTGCCAGCAGTGCGGGGGGGCCGAGCACAGATACGCAGTATTTT
size: few; D: NA; J: TRBJ2-3; V: TRBV11-2; CDR3: CASSPSATQYF; DNA: TGTGCCAGCAGCCCGTCAGCTACGCAGTATTTT
size: many; D: NA; J: TRBJ1-2; V: TRBV6-1; CDR3: CASRPTGSNYGYTF; DNA: TGTGCCAGTCGCCCAACAGGGTCCAACTATGGCTACACCTTC
size: few; D: TRBD1; J: TRBJ1-2; V: TRBV5-8; CDR3: CASSSHRQGQRLPGYTF; DNA: TGTGCCAGCAGCTCCCACCGGCAGGGACAGCGTCTGCCTGGCTACACCTTC
size: few; D: NA; J: TRBJ1-2; V: TRBV11-2; CDR3: CASSLRQYYGYTF; DNA: TGTGCCAGCAGCTTACGCCAGTACTATGGCTACACCTTC
size: NA; D: NA; J: TRBJ1-5; V: TRBV28; CDR3: CASSSLKWGSSNQPQHF; DNA: TGTGCCAGCAGTTCCCTTAAATGGGGGTCTAGCAATCAGCCCCAGCATTTT
size: many; D: NA; J: TRBJ2-1; V: TRBV5-1; CDR3: CASRGRMQEQFF; DNA: TGCGCCAGCAGGGGACGGATGCAGGAGCAGTTCTTC
size: few; D: NA; J: TRBJ2-5; V: TRBV18; CDR3: CASSHTRKPEGTQYF; DNA: TGTGCCAGCTCGCATACCCGGAAACCCGAGGGGACCCAGTACTTC
size: many; D: TRBD1; J: TRBJ2-3; V: TRBV20-1; CDR3: CSARQGGTDTQYF; DNA: TGCAGTGCTCGACAGGGGGGTACAGATACGCAGTATTTT
size: few; D: NA; J: TRBJ2-7; V: TRBV13; CDR3: CASSPPGGPSSYEQYF; DNA: TGTGCCAGCAGCCCCCCCGGGGGGCCGAGCTCCTACGAGCAGTACTTC
size: many; D: TRBD2; J: TRBJ2-1; V: TRBV13; CDR3: CASSLPTSGRAHEQFF; DNA: TGTGCCAGCAGCTTACCGACTAGCGGGAGGGCTCATGAGCAGTTCTTC
size: few; D: TRBD2; J: TRBJ2-3; V: TRBV5-1; CDR3: CASSQGLAELTDTQYF; DNA: TGCGCCAGCAGCCAGGGACTAGCGGAGCTTACAGATACGCAGTATTTT
size: few; D: NA; J: TRBJ2-1; V: TRBV20-1; CDR3: CSARAPQGSGQFF; DNA: TGCAGTGCTAGGGCTCCGCAGGGGTCGGGGCAGTTCTTC
size: many; D: TRBD2; J: TRBJ2-7; V: TRBV20-1; CDR3: CSARGGWQSYEQYF; DNA: TGCAGTGCTAGGGGAGGGTGGCAGTCCTACGAGCAGTACTTC
size: NA; D: TRBD1; J: TRBJ1-6; V: TRBV3-1; CDR3: CASSKWDRGLNSPLHF; DNA: TGTGCCAGCAGTAAATGGGACAGGGGGCTAAATTCACCCCTCCACTTT
size: many; D: NA; J: TRBJ2-1; V: TRBV2; CDR3: CASSVATGSYNEQFF; DNA: TGTGCCAGCAGTGTGGCTACTGGCTCCTACAATGAGCAGTTCTTC
size: few; D: TRBD1; J: TRBJ2-3; V: TRBV7-9; CDR3: CASSLDRDRATDTQYF; DNA: TGTGCCAGCAGCTTAGACCGGGACAGAGCCACAGATACGCAGTATTTT
size: few; D: NA; J: TRBJ2-1; V: TRBV10-3; CDR3: CAISESTMAGNEQFF; DNA: TGTGCCATCAGTGAGTCGACTATGGCCGGCAATGAGCAGTTCTTC
size: many; D: TRBD2; J: TRBJ2-3; V: TRBV7-9; CDR3: CASSLSGLATDTQYF; DNA: TGTGCCAGCAGCCTCTCGGGACTAGCCACAGATACGCAGTATTTT
size: many; D: TRBD1; J: TRBJ2-5; V: TRBV7-9; CDR3: CASSLNRGRFETQYF; DNA: TGTGCCAGCAGCTTAAACAGGGGACGGTTTGAGACCCAGTACTTC
size: few; D: NA; J: TRBJ1-1; V: TRBV13; CDR3: CASSLGRGQLMNTEAFF; DNA: TGTGCCAGCAGCTTAGGCAGGGGACAACTCATGAACACTGAAGCTTTCTTT
size: many; D: NA; J: TRBJ1-3; V: TRBV7-9; CDR3: CASSFGGSGAGNTIYF; DNA: TGTGCCAGCAGCTTCGGTGGGTCGGGGGCAGGAAACACCATATATTTT
size: NA; D: NA; J: TRBJ2-3; V: TRBV7-9; CDR3: CASSLGSTGTTDTQYF; DNA: TGTGCCAGCAGCTTAGGGTCGACAGGCACGACAGATACGCAGTATTTT
size: many; D: TRBD1; J: TRBJ1-4; V: TRBV28; CDR3: CASSNGQALGEKLFF; DNA: TGTGCCAGCAGCAACGGACAGGCACTGGGGGAAAAACTGTTTTTT
size: few; D: TRBD1; J: TRBJ1-2; V: TRBV24-1; CDR3: CATSESGTGGSGYTF; DNA: TGTGCCACCAGTGAATCCGGGACAGGGGGCTCTGGCTACACCTTC
size: many; D: NA; J: TRBJ2-7; V: TRBV28; CDR3: CASSARNYEQYF; DNA: TGTGCCAGCTCGGCACGGAACTACGAGCAGTACTTC
size: many; D: NA; J: TRBJ1-1; V: TRBV10-3; CDR3: CAISETLTGNTEAFF; DNA: TGTGCCATCAGTGAGACCTTGACAGGGAACACTGAAGCTTTCTTT
size: NA; D: NA; J: TRBJ2-4; V: TRBV12-3/TRBV12-4; CDR3: CASSLAGMAKNIQYF; DNA: TGTGCCAGCAGTTTGGCCGGGATGGCCAAAAACATTCAGTACTTC